Sequencing of this TCR beta chain was carried out in a study of human T cells and chemical hapten exposure. In TCRdb, the RACE reads were re-called with MiXCR into one record per CDR3 protein. This sample yields some 200,000 distinct CDR3 sequences, of which more than 20% are seen a single time; approximately 6.7% belongs to the top ten. The CDR3 is made up of 11 amino acids. V lost 4 bases and J 12 bases, leaving 10 bases between the germline ends. Germline V gives CDR1 SGHTA, CDR2 FQGNSA. Time point defined: patch test 1, 2 weeks after DPC sensitization. Noted treatment: therapeutic diphenylcyclopropenone sensitization with weekly scalp DPC. This clonotype was detected only a few times.

The chain has TRBV7-2 and TRBJ2-1; D is possibly TRBD1 (5 bases). Sequenced here: whole blood, sampled in connection with sensitization to the hapten diphenylcyclopropenone (DPC). The clonotype originates from a woman aged 50 to 60 with alopecia areata. Some clones in this sample may be carry-over from other donors' samples. Here the CDR3 reads CASSYQGGQFF. The CDR3 region has the DNA TGTGCCAGCAGCTATCAGGGTGGGCAGTTCTTC.